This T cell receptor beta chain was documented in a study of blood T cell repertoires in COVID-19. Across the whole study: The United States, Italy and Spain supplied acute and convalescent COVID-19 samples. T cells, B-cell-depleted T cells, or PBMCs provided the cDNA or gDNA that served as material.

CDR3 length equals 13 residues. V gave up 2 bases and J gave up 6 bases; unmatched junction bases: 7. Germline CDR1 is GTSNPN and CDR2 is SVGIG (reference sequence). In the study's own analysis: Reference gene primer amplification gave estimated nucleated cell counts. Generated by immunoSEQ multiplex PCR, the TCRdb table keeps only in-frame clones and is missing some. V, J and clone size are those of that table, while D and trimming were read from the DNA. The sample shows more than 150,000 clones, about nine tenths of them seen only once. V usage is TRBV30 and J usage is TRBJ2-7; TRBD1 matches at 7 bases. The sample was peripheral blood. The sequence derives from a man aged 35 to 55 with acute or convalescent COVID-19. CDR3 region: CAWSTDRPAEQYF. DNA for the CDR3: TGTGCCTGGAGTACGGACAGGCCCGCCGAGCAGTACTTC.